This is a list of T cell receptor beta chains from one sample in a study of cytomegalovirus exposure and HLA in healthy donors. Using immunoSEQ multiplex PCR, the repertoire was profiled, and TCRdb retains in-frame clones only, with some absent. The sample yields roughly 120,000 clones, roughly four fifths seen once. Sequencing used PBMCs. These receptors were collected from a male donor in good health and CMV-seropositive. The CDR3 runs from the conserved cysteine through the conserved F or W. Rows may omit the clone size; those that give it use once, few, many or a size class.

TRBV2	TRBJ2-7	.	CASGGPGYEQYF
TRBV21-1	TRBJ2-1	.	CASSSGQGSYNEQFF
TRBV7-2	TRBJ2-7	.	CASSLEDRGLYEQYF
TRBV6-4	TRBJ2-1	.	CASSDWERGNEQFF
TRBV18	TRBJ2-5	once	CASSPRVYSSSPMRETQYF
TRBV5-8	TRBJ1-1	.	CASSWRGTGNTEAFF
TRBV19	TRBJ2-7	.	CASSIQGLGEQYF
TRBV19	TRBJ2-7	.	CASSQSGESLYEQYF
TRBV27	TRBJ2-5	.	CASSGEGETQYF
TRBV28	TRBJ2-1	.	CASSLPSEGAASGRAVDEQFF
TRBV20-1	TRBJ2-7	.	CSARAGYEQYF
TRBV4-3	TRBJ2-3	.	CASSPTRLAEGITDTQYF
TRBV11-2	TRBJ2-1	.	CASSLGVSFDEQFF
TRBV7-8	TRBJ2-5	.	CAGSLGLAVKETQYF
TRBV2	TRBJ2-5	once	CASSPGTSAYQETQYF
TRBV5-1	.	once	CASSLRTGLYEQYF
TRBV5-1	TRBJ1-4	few	CASSLEGATNEKLFF
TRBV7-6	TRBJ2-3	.	CASSELRTGPQDTQYF
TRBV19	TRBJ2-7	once	CASQDRESSYEQYF
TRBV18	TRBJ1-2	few	CASSPAGANYGYTF
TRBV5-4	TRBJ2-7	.	CASSSVAGTRGYEQYF
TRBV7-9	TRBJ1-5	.	CASSSPGESDQPQHF
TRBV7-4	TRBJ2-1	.	CASSLVGASSYNEQFF
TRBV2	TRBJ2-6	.	CASSEAGASFRVNVLTF
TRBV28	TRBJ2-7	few	CASSSRYEQYF
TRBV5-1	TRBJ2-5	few	CASSLDGQETQYF
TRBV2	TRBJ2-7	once	CASSPRLESSYEQYF
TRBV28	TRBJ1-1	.	CASSFVSGAPNTEAFF
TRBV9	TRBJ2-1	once	CASSPLAGGAYNEQFF
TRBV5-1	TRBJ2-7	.	CASSLDGGTPYEQYF
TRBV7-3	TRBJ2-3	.	CASTREYGDTQYF
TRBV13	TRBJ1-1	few	CASSLGSYNSEAFF
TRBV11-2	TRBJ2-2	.	CASSFGRAGTGELFF
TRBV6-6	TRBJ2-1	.	CASYRTTNEQFF
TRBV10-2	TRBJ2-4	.	CASSLGGTGQNSQYF
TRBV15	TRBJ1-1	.	CATSRVSVGGRYEAFF
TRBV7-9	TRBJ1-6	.	CASSWGTGVDNSPLHF
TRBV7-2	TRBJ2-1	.	CASSVTGSSYNEQFF
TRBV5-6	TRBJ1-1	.	CASSIFGGGTEAFF
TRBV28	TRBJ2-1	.	CASSSSSGGHIYNEQFF
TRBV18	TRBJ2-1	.	CASDSGTGESYNEQFF
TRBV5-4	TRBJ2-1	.	CASRLTGTSSNEQFF
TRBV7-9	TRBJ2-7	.	CASSLSLTSSYEQYF
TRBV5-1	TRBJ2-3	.	CASSLEQVPEDTQYF
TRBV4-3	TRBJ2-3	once	CASSQDFPRGRVQYTDTQYF
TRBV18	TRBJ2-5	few	CASSPFRGGQETQYF
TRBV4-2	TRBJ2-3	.	CASSQVGGRVADTQYF
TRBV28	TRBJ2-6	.	CASSRQGTGANVLTF
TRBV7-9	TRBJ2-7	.	CSSSPGLAGGRRSHEQYF
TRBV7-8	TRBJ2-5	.	CASSDSRDSQETQYF
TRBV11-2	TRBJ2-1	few	CASSLGQGANEQFF
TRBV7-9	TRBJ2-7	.	CASSLDLARQQYF
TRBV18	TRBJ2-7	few	CASSPPSGYEQYF
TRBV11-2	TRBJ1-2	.	CASSTDRGPNYGYTF
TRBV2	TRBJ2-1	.	CASSEGQEFDEQFF
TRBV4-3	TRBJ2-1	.	CASSLGARRGNEQFF
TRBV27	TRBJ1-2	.	CASSLDRGSYGYTF
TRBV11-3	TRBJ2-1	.	CASSLASGTSGRNEQFF
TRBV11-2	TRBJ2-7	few	CASSFGGKTYEQYF
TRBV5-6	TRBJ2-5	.	CASSLTGLETQYF